This TCR beta chain was profiled in a study of blood T cell repertoires in COVID-19. V was clipped by 5 bases and J by 1 base, with 14 bases between them. CDR1 and CDR2 from the germline V gene are SGHAT and FQNNGV. The CDR3 consists of 16 residues. Source study methods: Scientists estimated how many nucleated cells there were by amplifying reference gene primers. Repertoires were generated with immunoSEQ multiplex PCR, while TCRdb's copy carries only in-frame clones and drops some. V and J calls and clone size are as listed in that table; D and trimming were resolved from the DNA. The repertoire consists of about 280,000 clones, with approximately 89% occurring once and the leading ten covering around 2.8%. This study enrolled people aged 18 to 89 from about two dozen US geographic areas. Clinical histories supplied by participants themselves formed the basis of cohort assignment. A COVID-19 case had been met by exposed participants during the 2 weeks before study entry.

The V and J genes are TRBV11-2 and TRBJ2-2; no definite D call. The sample comprised PBMCs or T cells enriched from blood (not recorded which). The TCR was taken from a man between 40 and 49 years old who had been exposed to COVID-19. CDR3 sequence (DNA): TGTGCCAGCAGCACCGTAAGGAGCAGGAACACCGGGGAGCTGTTTTTT. It translates to CASSTVRSRNTGELFF. The full variable domain, in which reference TRBV11-2 and TRBJ2-2 provide the parts outside the CDR3, is EAGVAQSPRYKIIEKRQSVAFWCNPISGHATLYWYQQILGQGPKLLIQFQNNGVVDDSQLPKDRFSAERLKGVDSTLKIQPAKLEDSAVYLCASSTVRSRNTGELFFGEGSRLTVL.